The 7 T cell receptor beta chains below come from one sample, sequenced in a study of blood T cell repertoires in COVID-19. TCRdb's copy holds only in-frame clones and misses some; the assay was immunoSEQ multiplex PCR. The data show about 120,000 clones, around 80% seen once. Material for sequencing was peripheral blood. The receptors here all came from a man aged 50 to 59 with acute or convalescent COVID-19.

The J gene is TRBJ1-5, the V gene TRBV7-9; TRBD1 is a possible D gene (5 bases). V lost 3 bases and J lost 0, with 12 bases in between. CDR1 is SEHNR and CDR2 is FQNEAQ in the germline V gene (reference sequence). The CDR3 sequence is 16 residues long. CDR3 DNA: TGTGCCAGCAGCTTTTCAGGGCTTTATAGCAATCAGCCCCAGCATTTT. Translating it yields CASSFSGLYSNQPQHF.

This clone was detected once. The chain has TRBV9 and TRBJ1-3, with TRBD1 matching 8 bases. Losses at the gene ends were 1 base for V and 8 bases for J; bases not matched to a gene: 5. The CDR3 spans 14 residues. Per germline, CDR1 SGDLS and CDR2 YYNGEE. The CDR3 is CASSVSGGEYTIYF. CDR3 DNA: TGTGCCAGCAGCGTATCAGGGGGCGAGTACACCATATATTTT.

V and J are TRBV7-8 and TRBJ2-5; possibly TRBD2 for D (5 bases). This CDR3 contains 15 residues. Germline values: CDR1 SGHVS, CDR2 FQNEAQ. Trimming pared 0 bases from V and 4 bases from J, leaving 12 bases between. DNA for the CDR3: TGTGCCAGCAGCTTAGCACGGGGAATGAGAGAGACCCAGTACTTC. Translation: CASSLARGMRETQYF.

This chain joins TRBV3-1 (or the pseudogene TRBV3-2) and TRBJ1-2, with D unresolved. Germline CDR1 and CDR2: LGHDT and YNNKEL (reference sequence). The CDR3 contains 13 residues. V lost 2 bases and J 8 bases, leaving 12 bases between the germline ends. In nucleotides, the CDR3 is TGTGCCAGCAGCCAATTGGGAGTTGAAGGCTACACCTTC. It is translated as CASSQLGVEGYTF.

The V call is TRBV9, the J call TRBJ1-4, with D possibly matching TRBD1 (5 bases). CDR3 size: 12 residues. Trimming stripped 0 bases from V and 8 bases from J, with 5 bases between. CDR1 and CDR2 from the germline V gene are SGDLS and YYNGEE. CDR3 in DNA: TGTGCCAGCAGCGTAGAGGGGGAAAAACTGTTTTTT. The encoded protein is CASSVEGEKLFF.

CDR3 in DNA: TGTGCCACCAGTCCGACAGTTGTGGATGAAAAACTGTTTTTT. Protein sequence: CATSPTVVDEKLFF. The V and J genes are TRBV15 and TRBJ1-4; a possible D gene is TRBD1 (5 bases). The CDR3 is 14 amino acids. Trimming shortened V by 6 bases and J by 6 bases, and 14 bases separated the two germline ends. Germline CDR1 and CDR2: LNHNV and YYDKDF (reference sequence).

This rearrangement joins TRBV19 to TRBJ1-2; TRBD1 is a possible D gene (5 bases). Germline CDR1 is LNHDA and CDR2 is SQIVND (reference sequence). The CDR3 contains 16 residues. V was trimmed by 1 base and J by 4 bases, leaving 16 bases between them. CDR3 nucleotides: TGTGCCAGTAGTATAGTGCCCCCGGGACTCCCCTATGGCTACACCTTC. The encoded protein is CASSIVPPGLPYGYTF.